One sample yielded the 12 T cell receptor beta chains listed below, sequenced in a study of T cell responses to AZD1222 COVID-19 vaccine. Method: immunoSEQ multiplex PCR; TCRdb's copy keeps in-frame clones and lacks some. There are 90,000 to 120,000 clones in the sample; around nine tenths occur only once, and 16% lies in the top ten. The sample was peripheral blood, taken on day 0 of AZD1222 vaccination. The receptors stem from an adult in good health.

The chain recombines TRBV28 with TRBJ1-1; 7 positions agree with TRBD1. The ends lost 5 bases at V and 5 bases at J; junction bases unmatched: 14. Per germline, CDR1 MDHEN and CDR2 SYDVKM. The CDR3 loop spans 16 amino acids. Here the CDR3 reads CASSPPQTGLGTEAFF. CDR3 DNA sequence: TGTGCCAGCAGTCCCCCCCAGACAGGGTTGGGGACTGAAGCTTTCTTT.

This clone was found a few times. This chain joins TRBV19 and TRBJ1-2; 7 bases are shared with TRBD1. V was pared by 9 bases and J by 2 bases, with 12 bases of the junction left unmatched. CDR1 and CDR2 (germline): LNHDA, SQIVND (reference sequence). The CDR3 spans 15 residues. The CDR3: CASTTGTANNYGYTF. The CDR3 coding sequence is TGTGCCAGCACCACCGGGACAGCGAACAACTATGGCTACACCTTC.

The V and J genes are TRBV29-1 and TRBJ2-7; the D gene could be TRBD1 or TRBD2 (5 bases each). The V and J ends lost 4 bases and 3 bases respectively, with 13 bases between them. The CDR3 totals 13 residues. Germline V CDR1 and CDR2: SQVTM, ANQGSEA. This CDR3 is CSVGVGGIYEQYF. CDR3 DNA sequence: TGCAGCGTTGGGGTTGGGGGTATCTACGAGCAGTACTTC.

V and J are TRBV5-1 and TRBJ1-5; tentative D call: TRBD1 (6 bases). The CDR3 spans 14 residues. V lost 2 bases to trimming and J lost 5 bases, with 11 bases between them. Germline CDR1 SGHRS, CDR2 YFSETQ. CDR3 nucleotides: TGCGCCAGCAGCTTAGGGGGGAGGTATCAGCCCCAGCATTTT. It specifies CASSLGGRYQPQHF.

The chain has TRBV4-1 and TRBJ1-6, with D unclear. Trimming shortened V by 0 bases and J by 5 bases, and 17 bases separated the two germline ends. Germline CDR1 MGHRA, CDR2 YSYEKL. The CDR3 is made up of 18 amino acids. CDR3 sequence (DNA): TGCGCCAGCAGCCAAGATCCCCTTGGGCAGGTAGATAATTCACCCCTCCACTTT. Translated, it gives CASSQDPLGQVDNSPLHF.

The J gene is TRBJ2-1, the V gene TRBV28; TRBD2 is a possible D gene (5 bases). Trimming took 3 bases from V and 4 from J, leaving 22 bases between them. CDR3 length: 18 amino acids. Germline V gene lookup returns CDR1 MDHEN and CDR2 SYDVKM. CDR3: CASSFRRLPRNKYNEQFF. The CDR3 DNA reads as TGTGCCAGCAGTTTTCGAAGACTACCTCGCAACAAGTACAATGAGCAGTTCTTC. The whole variable domain, remainder taken from reference TRBV28 and TRBJ2-1, is DVKVTQSSRYLVKRTGEKVFLECVQDMDHENMFWYRQDPGLGLRLIYFSYDVKMKEKGDIPEGYSVSREKKERFSLILESASTNQTSMYLCASSFRRLPRNKYNEQFFGPGTRLTVL.

This clone was seen more than once but under ten times. CDR3 bases: TGTGCCAGCAGCCCGTCCGGGACCTCCTACGAGCAGTACTTC. It translates to CASSPSGTSYEQYF. J is TRBJ2-7 and V is TRBV5-4, with D perhaps matching TRBD1 or TRBD2 (5 bases each). CDR3 length: 14 amino acids. Germline V gene lookup returns CDR1 SGHNT and CDR2 YYREEE (reference sequence). Trimming cost V 4 bases and J 0 bases, with 11 bases left between them.

The gene calls are TRBV10-3 and TRBJ2-3, with TRBD2 identical over 7 bases. This CDR3 has 15 amino acids. Germline loops: CDR1 ENHRY, CDR2 SYGVKD. The ends lost 0 bases at V and 6 bases at J; junction bases unmatched: 6. The CDR3 loop reads CAISESGLRMDTQYF. The CDR3 nucleotides read TGTGCCATCAGTGAGTCGGGACTACGTATGGATACGCAGTATTTT.

This clone was recorded a few times. The chain has TRBV7-9 and TRBJ2-1; 7 nucleotides match TRBD2. V lost 1 base, J lost 3 bases, and 9 bases stayed unmatched. Germline CDR1 reads SEHNR; CDR2 reads FQNEAQ (reference sequence). This CDR3 has 17 residues. CDR3 sequence (DNA): TGTGCCAGCAGCTTAGGGCCTGCGGGAGCGGGCTACAATGAGCAGTTCTTC. It translates to CASSLGPAGAGYNEQFF.

The chain links TRBV5-4 to TRBJ1-1, with 9 bases identical to TRBD1. Germline assignment: CDR1 SGHNT and CDR2 YYREEE (reference sequence). The junction had 9 bases not matched to a gene; V was cut back by 2 bases and J by 13 bases. This CDR3 spans 13 amino acids. DNA for the CDR3: TGTGCCAGCAGCTTTCGGCAGGGACAGGGACTTTTCTTT. Encoded protein: CASSFRQGQGLFF.

The chain carries TRBV5-1 and TRBJ2-7, with 11 positions matching TRBD2. The V segment lost 2 bases and the J segment 7 bases; nucleotides outside the gene matches: 8. The CDR3 has 15 amino acids. Germline CDR1 is SGHRS and CDR2 is YFSETQ. In DNA, the CDR3 is TGCGCCAGCAGCTTAGAACCGGGACTAGCGGCTGAGCAGTACTTC. It encodes CASSLEPGLAAEQYF.

The chain has TRBV7-2 and TRBJ1-1; D not resolved. Trimming removed 2 bases at V and 6 bases at J, with 13 bases between. Germline lookup yields CDR1 SGHTA and CDR2 FQGNSA. The CDR3 has 14 amino acids. CDR3 bases: TGTGCCAGCAGCTTACAAGCCGGCTTATCTGAAGCTTTCTTT. This gives the protein CASSLQAGLSEAFF.